These 9 T cell receptor beta chains share one sample of origin, sequenced in a study of T-cell reconstitution after alpha-beta-depleted transplantation in children. This sample's TCRbeta library carried unique molecular identifier barcodes. TCRdb reprocessed the PCR reads with MiXCR, giving one entry per CDR3 protein. This table has around 380,000 distinct CDR3 sequences, approximately 10% appearing once. Source: PBMCs from the stem cell graft donor, taken from the stem cell graft. The receptors here all came from a human donor who donated a stem cell graft to a child with acute myeloid leukemia.

This clonotype showed up just a few times. V is TRBV5-8 and J is TRBJ2-1; TRBD1 agrees at 9 bases. V was clipped by 6 bases and J by 2 bases; unmatched bases: 6. The germline gives CDR1 SGHTS, CDR2 YDEGEE. The CDR3 consists of 15 residues. The DNA of the CDR3 is TGTGCCAGCAACGTGGGACAGGGCCCCTACAATGAGCAGTTCTTC. Its protein is CASNVGQGPYNEQFF.

This clonotype was counted only a few times. The chain carries TRBV20-1 and TRBJ2-7; 10 bases agree with TRBD2. Germline loops: CDR1 DFQATT, CDR2 SNEGSKA (reference sequence). The CDR3 is 15 amino acids. V dropped 5 bases and J dropped 0; count of bases not matched to a gene: 7. The CDR3 nucleotides are TGCAGTGCTGAGGGTAGCGGGGGGAGCTCCTACGAGCAGTACTTC. It yields the protein CSAEGSGGSSYEQYF.

The rearrangement uses TRBV9 and TRBJ2-1; no firm D call. Germline CDR1 reads SGDLS; CDR2 reads YYNGEE. V gave up 1 base and J gave up 9 bases, with 8 bases separating them. The CDR3 extends over 12 amino acids. CDR3 amino acids: CASSVSKSEQFF. The CDR3 nucleotides read TGTGCCAGCAGCGTATCTAAGAGTGAGCAGTTCTTC.

This clonotype was seen at least ten times. V is TRBV29-1 and J is TRBJ2-7; D ambiguous. The CDR3 runs to 12 residues. CDR1 and CDR2 from the germline V gene are SQVTM and ANQGSEA. Deletions cut 2 bases from V and 6 bases from J, with 11 bases between. Here the CDR3 reads CSVEYGLGEQYF. DNA of the CDR3: TGCAGCGTTGAATACGGGCTCGGCGAGCAGTACTTC.

The count of this clonotype is one. J is TRBJ1-3 and V is TRBV7-9, with D possibly being TRBD1 (5 bases). CDR3 size: 13 residues. The V gene's germline CDR1 is SEHNR and CDR2 FQNEAQ (reference sequence). Trimming shortened V by 5 bases and J by 4 bases, and 9 bases separated the two germline ends. The CDR3 nucleotides are TGTGCCAGCAGCCGAGGGGAAGGAAACACCATATATTTT. As protein: CASSRGEGNTIYF.

V usage is TRBV7-6 and J usage is TRBJ2-1; 7 positions match TRBD2. Germline CDR1 reads SGHVS; CDR2 reads FNYEAQ. The trim removed 4 bases at V and 9 bases at J, leaving 15 bases unmatched. This CDR3 comprises 16 residues. The CDR3: CASSYRRFAGEGEQFF. The CDR3, as DNA: TGTGCCAGCAGCTACCGGCGATTTGCGGGAGAAGGTGAGCAGTTCTTC.

There are a few counts of this clonotype. The chain carries TRBV6-5 and TRBJ1-1, with 7 positions matching TRBD1. The CDR3 is 15 residues long. The V and J ends lost 2 bases and 1 base, in that order; junction bases with no gene match: 4. From germline, CDR1 is MNHEY and CDR2 SVGAGI. The CDR3 sequence: CASSYTRQGNTEAFF. The CDR3 DNA reads as TGTGCCAGCAGTTACACAAGACAGGGGAACACTGAAGCTTTCTTT.

The J gene is TRBJ1-1, the V gene TRBV2, with a weak D call TRBD1 (6 bases). Germline V lookup: CDR1 SNHLY, CDR2 FYNNEI. The CDR3 has 14 amino acids. V lost 6 bases and J 2 bases, leaving 13 bases between the germline ends. CDR3 DNA sequence: TGTGCCAGCAGAATGGACAGAGCTAACACTGAAGCTTTCTTT. Its translation is CASRMDRANTEAFF.

This clonotype occurred a few times. The V call is TRBV6-1, the J call TRBJ2-2, with TRBD1 matching over 7 bases. V gave up 2 bases and J gave up 8 bases; unmatched junction bases: 17. The CDR3 length is 18 residues. Germline CDR1 MNHNS, CDR2 SASEGT. The CDR3 sequence: CASSEIPPGQQSAGELFF. CDR3 nucleotides: TGTGCCAGCAGTGAAATACCACCGGGACAGCAGTCGGCTGGGGAGCTGTTTTTT.